The 17 T cell receptor beta chains in this list originate from one sample, sequenced in a study of blood T cell repertoires in COVID-19. Assay used: immunoSEQ multiplex PCR; TCRdb lists only in-frame clones, some missing. The table includes over 110,000 clones, around 88% detected once. The sequenced sample consisted of peripheral blood. The receptor set was obtained from a human donor in a cohort sampled during active COVID-19.

The chain employs TRBV30 and TRBJ1-1; D is unresolved. CDR1 GTSNPN and CDR2 SVGIG come from the germline V gene (reference sequence). With 1 base removed from V and 3 bases from J, the gap between germline ends came to 3 bases. This CDR3 contains 11 residues. The CDR3 sequence: CAWSAYTEAFF. DNA of the CDR3: TGTGCCTGGAGTGCGTACACTGAAGCTTTCTTT.

The rearrangement uses TRBV25-1 and TRBJ2-3; 9 nucleotides line up with TRBD2. This CDR3 has 17 amino acids. Germline assignment: CDR1 MGHDK and CDR2 SYGVNS. V dropped 1 base and J dropped 2; count of bases not matched to a gene: 7. The CDR3 DNA reads TGTGCCAGCAGTGAATCGCGGGCGGGGGGGCCCACAGATACGCAGTATTTT. This sequence encodes CASSESRAGGPTDTQYF.

The chain couples TRBV15 to TRBJ1-6; 8 nucleotides align to TRBD1. The CDR3 covers 20 residues. Trimming removed 0 bases from V and 4 bases from J; junction bases left unmatched: 14. Germline CDR1 and CDR2: LNHNV and YYDKDF (reference sequence). The CDR3 loop reads CATSRDRMRQGATYNSPLHF. The CDR3 DNA sequence: TGTGCCACCAGCAGAGATCGGATGAGGCAGGGGGCAACGTATAATTCACCCCTCCACTTT.

This clone was seen more than once but under ten times. V usage is TRBV3-1 (or the pseudogene TRBV3-2) and J usage is TRBJ1-5; the D is unclear. The CDR3 covers 14 residues. In germline, CDR1 is LGHDT, CDR2 YNNKEL (reference sequence). Deletions cut 5 bases from V and 0 bases from J, with 8 bases between. The CDR3 region is CASSYSNSNQPQHF. CDR3 DNA sequence: TGTGCCAGCAGCTACTCCAATAGCAATCAGCCCCAGCATTTT.

This sequence joins TRBV11-2 and TRBJ2-5; 8 nucleotides match TRBD2. Germline assignment: CDR1 SGHAT and CDR2 FQNNGV. The CDR3 spans 13 residues. The trim removed 3 bases at V and 7 bases at J, leaving 4 bases unmatched. Here the CDR3 reads CASSLSGGGTQYF. The CDR3 nucleotides read TGTGCCAGCAGCTTGTCCGGGGGGGGGACCCAGTACTTC.

V is TRBV6-5 and J is TRBJ1-2; tentatively, D is TRBD1 (6 bases). Trimming stripped 9 bases from V and 1 base from J, with 18 bases between. The CDR3 runs 15 residues. Germline-derived CDR1 and CDR2 are MNHEY and SVGAGI. CDR3 bases: TGTGCCAGTGTTCGGCAGGGAGGGGGTAACTATGGCTACACCTTC. Its protein product is CASVRQGGGNYGYTF.

V usage is TRBV6-5 and J usage is TRBJ1-6, with D tentatively TRBD1 (5 bases). Germline V gene data show CDR1 as MNHEY and CDR2 as SVGAGI. V lost 0 bases, J lost 7 bases, and 10 bases lay in between. The CDR3 spans 15 residues. CDR3 sequence: CASSYSGEGNSPLHF. CDR3 coding DNA: TGTGCCAGCAGTTACTCAGGGGAGGGGAATTCACCCCTCCACTTT.

CDR3 residues: CASSVAPNSGNTIYF. In DNA form, the CDR3 reads TGTGCCAGCAGCGTAGCCCCCAACTCTGGAAACACCATATATTTT. This chain links TRBV9 with TRBJ1-3; D gene ambiguous. Between the trimmed V and J ends, which lost 0 bases and 0 bases, there was a span of 7 bases. This CDR3 region has 15 residues. Germline V gives CDR1 SGDLS, CDR2 YYNGEE.

The chain couples TRBV7-2 to TRBJ2-4; 9 positions match TRBD2. Per the germline V gene, CDR1 is SGHTA and CDR2 is FQGNSA. With V trimmed by 1 base and J by 2 bases, 3 bases remained unmatched. This CDR3 has 16 amino acids. The CDR3 reads CASSLGGGASKNIQYF. The CDR3 region has the DNA TGTGCCAGCAGCTTAGGCGGGGGGGCCTCCAAAAACATTCAGTACTTC. Drawing the rest from reference TRBV7-2 and TRBJ2-4, the complete variable domain is GAGVSQSPSNKVTEKGKDVELRCDPISGHTALYWYRQSLGQGLEFLIYFQGNSAPDKSGLPSDRFSAERTGGSVSTLTIQRTQQEDSAVYLCASSLGGGASKNIQYFGAGTRLSVL.

The V and J genes are TRBV11-2 and TRBJ2-1; D is unresolved. The length of the CDR3 is 12 residues. The V end was cut by 1 base, the J end by 7 bases, with 5 bases between. Germline CDR1 reads SGHAT; CDR2 reads FQNNGV. This CDR3 is CASSLVSNEQFF. The CDR3 DNA reads TGTGCCAGCAGCTTAGTTTCGAATGAGCAGTTCTTC. Supplemented by reference TRBV11-2 and TRBJ2-1, the full variable domain reads EAGVAQSPRYKIIEKRQSVAFWCNPISGHATLYWYQQILGQGPKLLIQFQNNGVVDDSQLPKDRFSAERLKGVDSTLKIQPAKLEDSAVYLCASSLVSNEQFFGPGTRLTVL.

The chain combines TRBV7-9 with TRBJ2-5, with a possible D match to TRBD1 (6 bases). Germline CDR1 SEHNR, CDR2 FQNEAQ (reference sequence). The CDR3 length is 16 residues. V was shortened by 5 bases and J by 1 base, with 17 bases between the two germline ends. The CDR3 loop reads CASSHPHGTLQETQYF. CDR3 nucleotides: TGTGCCAGCAGCCACCCCCACGGGACACTCCAAGAGACCCAGTACTTC.

The J gene is TRBJ1-2, the V gene TRBV19; no clear D. Germline CDR1 is LNHDA and CDR2 is SQIVND (reference sequence). The germline V and J ends were trimmed by 3 bases and 4 bases, with 9 bases remaining between them. The CDR3 length is 13 residues. The CDR3 protein is CASSMPGGYGYTF. In nucleotides, the CDR3 is TGTGCCAGTAGTATGCCCGGAGGCTATGGCTACACCTTC.

The chain combines TRBV28 with TRBJ1-5; no clear D. V was pared by 9 bases and J by 7 bases, with 13 bases between. Looked up from germline, CDR1 is MDHEN and CDR2 is SYDVKM. The CDR3 is made up of 12 amino acids. This CDR3 reads CASTLSGQPQHF. In DNA, the CDR3 is TGTGCCAGTACCCTCTCCGGGCAGCCCCAGCATTTT. Variable domain in full (rest from reference TRBV28 and TRBJ1-5): DVKVTQSSRYLVKRTGEKVFLECVQDMDHENMFWYRQDPGLGLRLIYFSYDVKMKEKGDIPEGYSVSREKKERFSLILESASTNQTSMYLCASTLSGQPQHFGDGTRLSIL.

The chain carries TRBV6-5 and TRBJ2-5; the D gene is possibly TRBD2 (7 bases). The CDR3 loop spans 15 amino acids. CDR1 and CDR2 (germline): MNHEY, SVGAGI. V gave up 3 bases and J gave up 1 base, with 12 bases separating them. CDR3 nucleotides: TGTGCCAGCAGTTATGCGGGGGCCCTCCAAGAGACCCAGTACTTC. Translation gives CASSYAGALQETQYF.

The V call is TRBV3-1 (or the pseudogene TRBV3-2), the J call TRBJ1-3; D gene uncertain. V dropped 4 bases and J dropped 0 bases, with 13 bases sitting between them. The germline V gene encodes CDR1 LGHDT and CDR2 YNNKEL (reference sequence). The CDR3 runs 16 residues. CDR3 loop: CASSLSPGISGNTIYF. CDR3 nucleotide sequence: TGTGCCAGCAGCCTCTCACCGGGGATCTCTGGAAACACCATATATTTT.

The V and J genes are TRBV9 and TRBJ2-5; TRBD2 is a possible D gene (6 bases). This CDR3 has 15 residues. Per germline, CDR1 SGDLS and CDR2 YYNGEE. V lost 4 bases and J lost 1, with 14 bases in between. The CDR3 sequence: CASSQLVGGQETQYF. CDR3 bases: TGTGCCAGCAGCCAATTAGTGGGGGGCCAAGAGACCCAGTACTTC.

The J gene is TRBJ2-3, the V gene TRBV9; D is unclear. CDR1 is SGDLS and CDR2 is YYNGEE in the germline V gene. This CDR3 is built from 15 residues. V dropped 0 bases and J dropped 0 bases, with 8 bases sitting between them. CDR3 region: CASSVEAYSTDTQYF. CDR3 nucleotides: TGTGCCAGCAGCGTAGAAGCATATAGCACAGATACGCAGTATTTT. The full variable domain, completed using reference TRBV9 and TRBJ2-3, is DSGVTQTPKHLITATGQRVTLRCSPRSGDLSVYWYQQSLDQGLQFLIQYYNGEERAKGNILERFSAQQFPDLHSELNLSSLELGDSALYFCASSVEAYSTDTQYFGPGTRLTVL.